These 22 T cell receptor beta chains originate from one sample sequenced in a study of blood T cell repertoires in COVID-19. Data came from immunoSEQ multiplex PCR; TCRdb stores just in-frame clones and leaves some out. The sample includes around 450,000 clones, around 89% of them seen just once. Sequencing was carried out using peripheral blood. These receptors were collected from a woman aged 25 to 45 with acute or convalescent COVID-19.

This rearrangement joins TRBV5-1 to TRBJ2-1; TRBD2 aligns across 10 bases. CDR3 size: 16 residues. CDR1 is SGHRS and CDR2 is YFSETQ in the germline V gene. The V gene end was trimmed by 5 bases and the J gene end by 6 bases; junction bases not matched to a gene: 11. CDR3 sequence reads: CASRGLLAGGSNEQFF. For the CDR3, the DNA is TGCGCCAGCAGGGGCTTATTAGCGGGGGGCTCCAATGAGCAGTTCTTC.

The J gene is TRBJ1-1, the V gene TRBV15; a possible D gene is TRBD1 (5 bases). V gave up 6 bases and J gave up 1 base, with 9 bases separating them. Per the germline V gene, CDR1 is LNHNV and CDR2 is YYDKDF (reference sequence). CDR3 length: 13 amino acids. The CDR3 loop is CATRRDGNTEAFF. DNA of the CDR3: TGTGCCACCAGGCGGGACGGGAACACTGAAGCTTTCTTT.

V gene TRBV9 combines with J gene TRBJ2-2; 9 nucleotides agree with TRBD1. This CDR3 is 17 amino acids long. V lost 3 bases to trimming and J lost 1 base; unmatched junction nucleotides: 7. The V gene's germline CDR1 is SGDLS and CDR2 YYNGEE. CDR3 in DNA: TGTGCCAGCAGCGCCCCCTTGACAGGGGGGAACACCGGGGAGCTGTTTTTT. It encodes CASSAPLTGGNTGELFF.

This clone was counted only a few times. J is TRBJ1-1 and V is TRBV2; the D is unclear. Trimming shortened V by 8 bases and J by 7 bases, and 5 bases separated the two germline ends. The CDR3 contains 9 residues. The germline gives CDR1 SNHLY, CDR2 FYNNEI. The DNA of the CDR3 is TGTGCCAGCGGGCGTGAAGCTTTCTTT. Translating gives CASGREAFF.

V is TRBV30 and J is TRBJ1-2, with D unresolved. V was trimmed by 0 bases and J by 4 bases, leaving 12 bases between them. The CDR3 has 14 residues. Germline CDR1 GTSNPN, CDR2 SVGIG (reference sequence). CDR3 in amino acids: CAWSVAETGYGYTF. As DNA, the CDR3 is TGTGCCTGGAGTGTAGCCGAGACTGGCTATGGCTACACCTTC.

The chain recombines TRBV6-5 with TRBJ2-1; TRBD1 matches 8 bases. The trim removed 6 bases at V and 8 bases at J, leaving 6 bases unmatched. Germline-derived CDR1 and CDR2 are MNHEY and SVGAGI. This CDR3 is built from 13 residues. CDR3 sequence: CASRVQGADEQFF. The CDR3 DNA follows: TGTGCCAGCAGAGTTCAGGGGGCTGATGAGCAGTTCTTC.

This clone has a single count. CDR3 loop: CASSDHAGLTPLHF. CDR3 coding DNA: TGTGCCAGCAGTGACCACGCAGGGTTAACACCCCTCCACTTT. J is TRBJ1-6 and V is TRBV6-4; D possibly corresponds to TRBD1 (5 bases). CDR3 length: 14 amino acids. Germline lookup yields CDR1 MRHNA and CDR2 SNTAGT. V lost 2 bases to trimming and J lost 11 bases, with 13 bases between them.

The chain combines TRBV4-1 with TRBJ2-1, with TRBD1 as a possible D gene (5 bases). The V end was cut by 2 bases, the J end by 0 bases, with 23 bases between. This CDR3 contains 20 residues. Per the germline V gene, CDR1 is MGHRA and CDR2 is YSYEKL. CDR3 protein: CASSQKLGAPPASSYNEQFF. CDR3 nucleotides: TGCGCCAGCAGCCAAAAGCTAGGGGCCCCCCCCGCGAGCTCCTACAATGAGCAGTTCTTC.

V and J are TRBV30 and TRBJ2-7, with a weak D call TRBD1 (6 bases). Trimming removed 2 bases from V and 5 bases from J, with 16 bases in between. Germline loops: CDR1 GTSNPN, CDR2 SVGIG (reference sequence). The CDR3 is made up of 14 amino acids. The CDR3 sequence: CAWSTPEGGDEQYF. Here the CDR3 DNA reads TGTGCCTGGAGTACCCCAGAAGGGGGAGACGAGCAGTACTTC.

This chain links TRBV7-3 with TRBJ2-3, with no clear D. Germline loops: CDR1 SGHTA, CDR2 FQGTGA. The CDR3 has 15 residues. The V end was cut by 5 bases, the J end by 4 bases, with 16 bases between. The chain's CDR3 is CASSLLGQVSDTQYF. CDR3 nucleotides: TGTGCCAGCAGCCTTCTGGGCCAGGTTTCAGATACGCAGTATTTT.

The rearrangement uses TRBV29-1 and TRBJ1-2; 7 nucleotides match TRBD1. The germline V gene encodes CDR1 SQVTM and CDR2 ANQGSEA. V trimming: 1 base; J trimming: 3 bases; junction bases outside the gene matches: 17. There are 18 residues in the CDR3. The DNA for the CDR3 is TGCAGCGTTGAAGTCCCCAGGCCCTTAGGACAGGCCTACTATGGCTACACCTTC. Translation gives CSVEVPRPLGQAYYGYTF.

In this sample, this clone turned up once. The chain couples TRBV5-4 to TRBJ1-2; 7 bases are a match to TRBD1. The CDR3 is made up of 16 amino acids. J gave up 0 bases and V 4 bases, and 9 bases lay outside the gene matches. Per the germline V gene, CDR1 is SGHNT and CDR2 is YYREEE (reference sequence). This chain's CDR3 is CASSPQTGKANYGYTF. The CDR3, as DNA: TGTGCCAGCAGCCCACAGACAGGGAAAGCTAACTATGGCTACACCTTC.

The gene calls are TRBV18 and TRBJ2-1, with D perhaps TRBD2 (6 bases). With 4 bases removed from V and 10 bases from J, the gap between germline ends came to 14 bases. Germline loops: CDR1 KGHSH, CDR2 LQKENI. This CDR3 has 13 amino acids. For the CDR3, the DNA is TGTGCCAGCTCACTTAACGGTGGAGGGGAGCAGTTCTTC. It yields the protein CASSLNGGGEQFF.

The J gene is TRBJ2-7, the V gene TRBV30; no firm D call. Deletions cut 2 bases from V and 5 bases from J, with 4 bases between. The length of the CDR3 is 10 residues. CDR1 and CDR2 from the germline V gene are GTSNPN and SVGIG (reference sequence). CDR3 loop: CAWSLDEQYF. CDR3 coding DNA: TGTGCCTGGAGTCTAGACGAGCAGTACTTC.

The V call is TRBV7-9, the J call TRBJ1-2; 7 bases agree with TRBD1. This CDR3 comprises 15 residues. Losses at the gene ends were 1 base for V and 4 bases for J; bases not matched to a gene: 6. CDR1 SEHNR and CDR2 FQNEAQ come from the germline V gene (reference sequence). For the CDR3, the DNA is TGTGCCAGCAGCTTAGGTGGACAGGAGATCTATGGCTACACCTTC. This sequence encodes CASSLGGQEIYGYTF. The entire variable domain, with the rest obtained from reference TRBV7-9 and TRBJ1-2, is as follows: DTGVSQNPRHKITKRGQNVTFRCDPISEHNRLYWYRQTLGQGPEFLTYFQNEAQLEKSRLLSDRFSAERPKGSFSTLEIQRTEQGDSAMYLCASSLGGQEIYGYTFGSGTRLTVV.

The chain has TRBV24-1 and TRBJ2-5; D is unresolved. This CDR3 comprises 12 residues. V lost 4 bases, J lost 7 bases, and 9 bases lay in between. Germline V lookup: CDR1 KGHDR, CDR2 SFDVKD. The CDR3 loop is CATSDQQRTQYF. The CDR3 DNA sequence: TGTGCCACCAGTGACCAACAGAGGACCCAGTACTTC.

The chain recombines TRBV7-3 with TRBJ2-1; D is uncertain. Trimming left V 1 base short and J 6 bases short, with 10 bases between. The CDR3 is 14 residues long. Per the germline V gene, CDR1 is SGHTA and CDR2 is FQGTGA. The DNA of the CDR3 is TGTGCCAGCAGCTTAAATGACTTTTCCAATGAGCAGTTCTTC. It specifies CASSLNDFSNEQFF.

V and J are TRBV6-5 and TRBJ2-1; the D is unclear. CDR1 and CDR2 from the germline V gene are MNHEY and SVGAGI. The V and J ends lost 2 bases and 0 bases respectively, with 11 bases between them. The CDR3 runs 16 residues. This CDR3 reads CASSYDRYSSYNEQFF. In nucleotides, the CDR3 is TGTGCCAGCAGTTACGATCGGTACAGCTCCTACAATGAGCAGTTCTTC.

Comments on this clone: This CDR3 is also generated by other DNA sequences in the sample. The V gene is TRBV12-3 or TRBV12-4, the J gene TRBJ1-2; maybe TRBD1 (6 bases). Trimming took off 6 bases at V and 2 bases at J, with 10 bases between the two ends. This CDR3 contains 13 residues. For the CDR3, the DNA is TGTGCCAGCAGCTGGGACACCAACTATGGCTACACCTTC. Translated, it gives CASSWDTNYGYTF.

CDR3 in DNA: TGCAGCGTTCGGGGGGGAAGGGTAGCAAATGAGCAGTTCTTC. It is translated as CSVRGGRVANEQFF. V and J are TRBV29-1 and TRBJ2-1; 8 nucleotides agree with TRBD2. Losses at the gene ends were 5 bases for V and 7 bases for J; bases not matched to a gene: 10. The germline gives CDR1 SQVTM, CDR2 ANQGSEA. This CDR3 comprises 14 residues.

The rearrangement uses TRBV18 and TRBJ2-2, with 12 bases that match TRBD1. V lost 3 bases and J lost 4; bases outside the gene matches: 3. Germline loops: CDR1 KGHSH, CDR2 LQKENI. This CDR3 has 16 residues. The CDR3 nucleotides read TGTGCCAGCTCACCGGGGGACAGGGGGCGCACCGGGGAGCTGTTTTTT. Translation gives CASSPGDRGRTGELFF.

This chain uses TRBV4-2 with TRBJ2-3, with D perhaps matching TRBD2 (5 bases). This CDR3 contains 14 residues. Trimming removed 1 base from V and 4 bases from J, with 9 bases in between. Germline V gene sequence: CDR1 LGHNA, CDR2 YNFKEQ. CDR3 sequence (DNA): TGTGCCAGCAGCCAAGTAGGGAGCGCAGATACGCAGTATTTT. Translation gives CASSQVGSADTQYF.